These 17 T cell receptor beta chains share one sample of origin, sequenced in a study of T-cell memory formation after mild COVID-19. Each CDR3 protein gets one entry after TCRdb re-called the 5' RACE reads with MiXCR. The sample holds about 560,000 distinct CDR3 sequences, approximately 18% seen once. Sequenced sample: PBMCs or a T cell subset sorted from them (not recorded which). The receptors here all came from an adult woman who had mild COVID-19 (a few samples of this study predate the infection). Cell type and time point are not known.

This clonotype was observed a single time. The rearrangement joins TRBV21-1 to TRBJ2-3. TRBV21-1 is listed as a pseudogene. The CDR3 extends over 13 amino acids. As DNA, the CDR3 is TGTGCCAGCATCTGCAGGAGCACAGATACGCAGTATTTT. Translation gives CASICRSTDTQYF.

In its sample, this clonotype was seen a few times. This sequence joins TRBV18 and TRBJ1-4; D is undetermined. The CDR3 sequence is 13 residues long. V gave up 3 bases and J gave up 4 bases, with 6 bases separating them. From germline, CDR1 is KGHSH and CDR2 LQKENI. The CDR3 loop reads CASSPAINEKLFF. CDR3 nucleotides: TGTGCCAGCTCACCGGCGATTAATGAAAAACTGTTTTTT.

V and J are TRBV7-9 and TRBJ1-6, with no clear D. CDR1 and CDR2 from the germline V gene are SEHNR and FQNEAQ (reference sequence). V dropped 7 bases and J dropped 9 bases, with 22 bases sitting between them. This CDR3 comprises 16 residues. In DNA, the CDR3 is TGTGCCAGCACCTGGGGTACGGCGGGAAGAAGTTCACCCCTCCACTTT. Translation gives CASTWGTAGRSSPLHF.

This clonotype was seen at least ten times. In nucleotides, the CDR3 is TGTGCCAGCAGTGACGGACAGGAGTACAATGAGCAGTTCTTC. Amino acid sequence: CASSDGQEYNEQFF. This chain connects TRBV6-4 to TRBJ2-1; 7 bases map to TRBD1. The germline CDR1 and CDR2 sequences are MRHNA and SNTAGT. The CDR3 contains 14 residues. The ends lost 2 bases at V and 4 bases at J; junction bases unmatched: 2.

The chain couples TRBV24-1 to TRBJ1-4; no reliable D call. Germline V gene sequence: CDR1 KGHDR, CDR2 SFDVKD. V was shortened by 10 bases and J by 5 bases, with 10 bases between the two germline ends. The CDR3 spans 12 residues. The CDR3 DNA follows: TGTGCCACTTCGTCGGAGAATGAAAAACTGTTTTTT. Protein: CATSSENEKLFF.

The chain couples TRBV20-1 to TRBJ2-7, with TRBD1 matching 9 bases. CDR3 size: 14 residues. The germline V gene has CDR1 DFQATT and CDR2 SNEGSKA (reference sequence). Trimming cost V 5 bases and J 5 bases; bases outside gene matches: 10. The CDR3 coding sequence is TGCAGTGCTCCCTTTACGGACAGGGGAGACGAGCAGTACTTC. It specifies CSAPFTDRGDEQYF.

The chain recombines TRBV6-1 with TRBJ1-2; D not resolved. The CDR3 spans 14 residues. Trimming took 6 bases from V and 8 from J, leaving 19 bases between them. Germline loops: CDR1 MNHNS, CDR2 SASEGT. CDR3: CASRVRGYVGGYTF. CDR3 nucleotides: TGTGCCAGCAGGGTCCGGGGATATGTGGGGGGCTACACCTTC.

The sample holds many counts of this clonotype. The CDR3 bases are TGCAGTGCTAGAGATTCCAGGAGGGGCACCGGGGAGCTGTTTTTT. Translation gives CSARDSRRGTGELFF. V is TRBV20-1 and J is TRBJ2-2; tentatively, D is TRBD2 (6 bases). CDR1 is DFQATT, CDR2 SNEGSKA, per germline (reference sequence). Trimming took 0 bases from V and 4 from J, leaving 12 bases between them. CDR3 size: 15 residues.

The chain combines TRBV25-1 with TRBJ2-7, with a possible D match to TRBD1 (5 bases). The CDR3 extends over 13 amino acids. V was trimmed by 1 base and J by 7 bases, leaving 11 bases between them. Germline CDR1 and CDR2: MGHDK and SYGVNS. The chain's CDR3 is CASSELVKGEQYF. The CDR3 nucleotides read TGTGCCAGCAGTGAATTAGTCAAGGGGGAGCAGTACTTC.

V gene TRBV12-3 or TRBV12-4 combines with J gene TRBJ2-2; 11 bases match TRBD2. The CDR3 is 15 residues long. V trimming: 5 bases; J trimming: 8 bases; junction bases outside the gene matches: 7. CDR3: CASSRLAGFIGELFF. CDR3 nucleotide sequence: TGTGCCAGCAGTAGACTAGCGGGGTTCATAGGGGAGCTGTTTTTT.

This clonotype has a handful of counts. The chain is built from TRBV6-2 or TRBV6-3 and TRBJ2-1; D not certain. V shed 8 bases and J shed 5 bases, with 13 bases lying between them. This CDR3 has 13 residues. In germline, CDR1 is MNHEY, CDR2 SVGEGT. The CDR3 here is CASGVTTNNEQFF. The CDR3, as DNA: TGTGCCAGCGGGGTGACGACGAACAATGAGCAGTTCTTC.

The V gene is TRBV7-2, the J gene TRBJ1-3; D is unresolved. Germline V gene lookup returns CDR1 SGHTA and CDR2 FQGNSA. V was pared by 0 bases and J by 1 base, with 4 bases between. CDR3 length: 14 amino acids. The CDR3: CASSLAYSGNTIYF. The CDR3 DNA follows: TGTGCCAGCAGCTTAGCGTATTCTGGAAACACCATATATTTT.

This clonotype was counted a few times. The gene calls are TRBV7-9 and TRBJ2-5; perhaps D is TRBD1 or TRBD2 (5 bases each). Trimming removed 7 bases at V and 9 bases at J, with 12 bases between. CDR1 and CDR2 (germline): SEHNR, FQNEAQ (reference sequence). The CDR3 extends over 11 amino acids. The CDR3 DNA reads as TGTGCCAGCATGGGACCGGGGCCCCAGTACTTC. Encoded protein: CASMGPGPQYF.

The gene calls are TRBV6-2 or TRBV6-3 and TRBJ2-3; 7 positions agree with TRBD2. This CDR3 has 19 amino acids. V was clipped by 0 bases and J by 0 bases; unmatched bases: 12. Per germline, CDR1 MNHEY and CDR2 SVGEGT. This chain's CDR3 is CASSYSGGTRSSSTDTQYF. CDR3 nucleotide sequence: TGTGCCAGCAGTTACTCCGGGGGGACGCGGAGCTCTAGCACAGATACGCAGTATTTT.

The genes are TRBV11-3 and TRBJ2-1, with TRBD2 matching 10 bases. CDR1 SGHNT and CDR2 YENEEA come from the germline V gene. The CDR3 has 16 amino acids. V shed 4 bases and J 2 bases; nucleotides not matched to a gene: 5. The CDR3 is CASSSSGGSTYNEQFF. CDR3 coding DNA: TGTGCCAGCAGCTCTAGCGGGGGCTCAACCTACAATGAGCAGTTCTTC. Drawing the rest from reference TRBV11-3 and TRBJ2-1, the complete variable domain is EAGVVQSPRYKIIEKKQPVAFWCNPISGHNTLYWYLQNLGQGPELLIRYENEEAVDDSQLPKDRFSAERLKGVDSTLKIQPAELGDSAVYLCASSSSGGSTYNEQFFGPGTRLTVL.

The V call is TRBV5-6, the J call TRBJ1-2; D unresolved. In germline, CDR1 is SGHDT, CDR2 YYEEEE. V was trimmed by 0 bases and J by 6 bases, leaving 15 bases between them. The CDR3 is 15 residues long. The CDR3: CASSLDVRKVDGYTF. CDR3 bases: TGTGCCAGCAGCTTGGATGTCAGGAAAGTGGATGGCTACACCTTC.

This clonotype was observed a few times. The rearrangement joins TRBV24-1 to TRBJ2-7; 8 bases agree with TRBD2. The CDR3 has 15 amino acids. Germline V gene sequence: CDR1 KGHDR, CDR2 SFDVKD. J gave up 1 base and V 9 bases, and 10 bases lay outside the gene matches. CDR3 residues: CATPGGAQLSYEQYF. CDR3 DNA: TGTGCCACCCCGGGGGGGGCCCAATTATCCTACGAGCAGTACTTC.